A selection of T cell receptor beta chains follows, all from one sample in a study of CD8 T cells in Susac syndrome. Using its own MiXCR run on the immunoSEQ multiplex PCR reads, TCRdb lists one record per CDR3 protein. The data show fewer than 150,000 distinct CDR3 sequences, approximately 95% seen once. The sample taken for sequencing was CD8+ T cells from PBMCs. The receptors originated from a human donor with Susac syndrome. The CDR3 runs from the conserved cysteine through the conserved F or W. A D gene is named only where the DNA matches it firmly. Clone size is stated in some rows and not others, as once, few, many or a class when expanded.

d_call j_call v_call cdr3_length clone_size cdr3_nt cdr3_aa
TRBD2 TRBJ2-7 TRBV5-4 14 - TGTGCCAGCAGTCCCACTAGCGGGAGTTTCGAGCAGTACTTC CASSPTSGSFEQYF
TRBD1 TRBJ2-7 TRBV18 17 - TGTGCCAGCTCACCTGATTCGGGACAGGGAACATACTACGAGCAGTACTTC CASSPDSGQGTYYEQYF
TRBD1 TRBJ2-7 TRBV20-1 13 - TGCAGTGCTAAGACAGGGGGGAGGGTCGAGCAGTACTTC CSAKTGGRVEQYF
TRBD2 TRBJ2-1 TRBV5-1 14 - TGCGCCAGCAGCCAAGGGGAGGGTTGGGATGAGCAGTTCTTC CASSQGEGWDEQFF
- TRBJ1-5 TRBV9 14 - TGTGCCAGCAGCGTATCCGGGGAAAATCAGCCCCAGCATTTT CASSVSGENQPQHF
- TRBJ1-2 TRBV30 10 - TGTGCCCAAAAGGGTTATGGCTACACCTTC CAQKGYGYTF
- TRBJ1-5 TRBV5-1 16 once TGCGCCAGCAGCTTGGGCCCAGACCTTAGCAATCAGCCCCAGCATTTT CASSLGPDLSNQPQHF
- TRBJ1-2 TRBV19 14 - TGTGCCAGTAGTATATCCCAGGAAAACTATGGCTACACCTTC CASSISQENYGYTF
- TRBJ1-4 TRBV20-1 14 once TGCAGTGCTCAACCCGCCGGCGGGGGTGAAAAACTGTTTTTT CSAQPAGGGEKLFF
- TRBJ2-1 TRBV11-2 14 - TGTGCCAGCAGCTTATCAGGAGCCGCCAATGAGCAGTTCTTC CASSLSGAANEQFF
- TRBJ2-7 TRBV11-2 14 - TGTGCCAGCAGCTTAGTCCCCGGGTCCTACGAGCAGTACTTC CASSLVPGSYEQYF
TRBD2 TRBJ2-1 TRBV14 17 - TGTGCCACCTTTCCAGGGACTAGCGGGACAACCTACAATGAGCAGTTCTTC CATFPGTSGTTYNEQFF
TRBD2 TRBJ2-7 TRBV5-4 17 - TGTGCCAGCAGCATTGGACTAGCGGGAGGGCCTGTGTACGAGCAGTACTTC CASSIGLAGGPVYEQYF
TRBD1 TRBJ2-1 TRBV2 15 - TGTGCCAGCAGTGACGGACAGGGTCGTCTGAATGAGCAGTTCTTC CASSDGQGRLNEQFF
- TRBJ1-5 TRBV29-1 12 - TGCAGCGTTGTATCCGAAAATCAGCCCCAGCATTTT CSVVSENQPQHF
- TRBJ2-3 TRBV12-3/TRBV12-4 18 - TGTGCCAGCAGTTTACAGGCTGTAGGTCTTACCCGCGCAGATACGCAGTATTTT CASSLQAVGLTRADTQYF
TRBD1 TRBJ2-3 TRBV10-2 13 - TGCGCCAGCCGAACAGGGGTATCAGATACGCAGTATTTT CASRTGVSDTQYF
- TRBJ2-1 TRBV27 14 - TGTGCCAGCAGTTTCGGGATGGGCTACAATGAGCAGTTCTTC CASSFGMGYNEQFF
- TRBJ2-7 TRBV12-3/TRBV12-4 12 few TGTGCCAGCAGTTCCGGACCCTACGAGCAGTACTTC CASSSGPYEQYF
- TRBJ2-1 TRBV6-2/TRBV6-3 12 - TGTGCCAGCAGTTACTCGAGCAATGAGCAGTTCTTC CASSYSSNEQFF
TRBD1 TRBJ1-2 TRBV29-1 14 - TGCAGCGTTGAAGAGCAGGGGGCCTACTATGGCTACACCTTC CSVEEQGAYYGYTF
- TRBJ2-5 TRBV13 16 once TGTGCCAGCCGAGAGATCGGCCGGGGGAAGACGGAGACCCAGTACTTC CASREIGRGKTETQYF
TRBD1 TRBJ2-1 TRBV10-2 16 - TGCGCCAGCAGTGAGAGTACAGGGGGCCCCTACAATGAGCAGTTCTTC CASSESTGGPYNEQFF
TRBD1 TRBJ2-3 TRBV20-1 14 - TGCAGTGCTAGATGGGACAGGTCCACAGATACGCAGTATTTT CSARWDRSTDTQYF
- TRBJ1-4 TRBV27 14 - TGTGCCAGCACCAAGGATGCAACTAATGAAAAACTGTTTTTT CASTKDATNEKLFF
TRBD2 TRBJ2-3 TRBV29-1 14 - TGCAGCGGAAATCTAGCGGCATTTTCAGATACGCAGTATTTT CSGNLAAFSDTQYF
- TRBJ1-1 TRBV4-1 15 - TGCGCCAGCAGCCAAGAGGGTAACCAAAACACTGAAGCTTTCTTT CASSQEGNQNTEAFF